A single T cell receptor beta chain is shown here with its context. Its antigen is currently unknown. CD45RO-negative, CCR7-positively selected cells formed the naive CD8 fraction, excluding terminally differentiated effector memory CD45RA+ cells. Donors included only healthy HIV-negative adults lacking recent acute infections or vaccinations. These data originate in a study of shared clonotypes between healthy human individuals. The assay was carried out at the deep level. Source study methods: In the immunoSEQ data, sequences were junction-only and lacked quality scores, so filtering differed. The repertoire was sequenced with immunoSEQ multiplex PCR; TCRdb's copy has only in-frame clones and lacks some. The V and J calls and clone size come from that table; D and trimming were worked out from the DNA. The sample carries over 2 million clones, over 85% recorded once. Study results and caveats: Larger estimated richness was generally seen in naive subsets than in memory subsets.

The sample comprised naive CD8+ T cells sorted from blood. This receptor was taken from a man aged 18 to 30 in good health.

In DNA form, the CDR3 reads TGCGCCAGCAGTGAGGGACGTCTCAATGAGCAGTTCTTC. Translation gives CASSEGRLNEQFF. V usage is TRBV10-2 and J usage is TRBJ2-1; no clear D gene. The CDR3 is 13 amino acids. The germline V and J ends were trimmed by 2 bases and 6 bases, with 8 bases remaining between them. CDR1 WSHSY and CDR2 SAAADI come from the germline V gene.